This T cell receptor beta chain comes out of a study of T cell responses to AZD1222 COVID-19 vaccine. The repertoire was sequenced with immunoSEQ multiplex PCR; TCRdb's copy has only in-frame clones and lacks some. The sample has 110,000 to 150,000 clones; 70% to 90% are singletons. Sample: peripheral blood, taken on day 0 of AZD1222 vaccination. The TCR was taken from an adult in good health.

This CDR3 is CASSLGTSEKLFF. In nucleotides, the CDR3 is TGCGCCAGCAGCTTGGGAACTAGCGAAAAACTGTTTTTT. This chain joins TRBV5-1 and TRBJ1-4, with D hard to call. Germline CDR1 is SGHRS and CDR2 is YFSETQ. This CDR3 has 13 residues. The V and J ends lost 0 bases and 8 bases respectively, with 8 bases between them.